These 29 T cell receptor beta chains share one sample of origin, sequenced in a study of identifying expanded T cells in peripheral blood. Generated by immunoSEQ multiplex PCR, the TCRdb table keeps only in-frame clones and is missing some. This table has approximately 80,000 clones, 80% to 90% appearing once. The sample consisted of blood. The receptor source for this set is a person aged 18 to 75 in good health.

The chain joins TRBV28 to TRBJ1-1; 7 bases align to TRBD1. The germline gives CDR1 MDHEN, CDR2 SYDVKM. This CDR3 is built from 15 residues. With 6 bases clipped from V and 1 base from J, the junction kept 8 bases outside the gene matches. CDR3 DNA sequence: TGTGCCAGCAGGGCACAGGGGACACCGAACACTGAAGCTTTCTTT. It encodes CASRAQGTPNTEAFF.

The rearrangement uses TRBV20-1 and TRBJ1-3; no clear D gene. The ends were cut back, 2 bases at V and 8 bases at J, with 7 bases in the middle. The CDR3 has 11 amino acids. Germline V gene data show CDR1 as DFQATT and CDR2 as SNEGSKA (reference sequence). CDR3 nucleotides: TGCAGTGCTAGACCCGTTGACACCATATATTTT. It translates to CSARPVDTIYF.

The rearrangement joins TRBV28 to TRBJ1-1, with 7 bases matching TRBD1. Trimming at V came to 3 bases and at J to 1 base, leaving 17 bases not matched to a gene. This CDR3 spans 19 amino acids. In germline, CDR1 is MDHEN, CDR2 SYDVKM. CDR3 nucleotide sequence: TGTGCCAGCAGTTTCCCAAGCCGGGGCTCAGGGGGGGAGAACACTGAAGCTTTCTTT. It yields the protein CASSFPSRGSGGENTEAFF.

This clone was counted once. The J gene is TRBJ1-2, the V gene TRBV5-5; D possibly corresponds to TRBD1 (5 bases). Trimming took 4 bases from V and 7 from J, leaving 17 bases between them. CDR3 length: 14 residues. The germline V gene encodes CDR1 SGHKS and CDR2 YYEKEE (reference sequence). CDR3 in DNA: TGTGCCAGCAGCCCGGGGACGGTGAGCGGTGGCTACACCTTC. Encoded protein: CASSPGTVSGGYTF.

V is TRBV6-6 and J is TRBJ1-4; 8 bases fit TRBD1. V lost 7 bases and J lost 6; bases outside the gene matches: 7. The CDR3 has 14 amino acids. Germline CDR1 MNHNY, CDR2 SVGAGI (reference sequence). The CDR3 sequence is CASKQTGEDEKLFF. As DNA, the CDR3 is TGTGCCAGCAAGCAGACAGGGGAGGATGAAAAACTGTTTTTT.

The CDR3 sequence is CASSLGGGTRNEQFF. DNA of the CDR3: TGTGCCAGCAGCTTAGGAGGGGGGACGCGCAATGAGCAGTTCTTC. The V call is TRBV11-1, the J call TRBJ2-1; D possibly uses TRBD1 or TRBD2 (6 bases each). The V end was cut by 1 base, the J end by 6 bases, with 13 bases between. The germline V gene encodes CDR1 SGHAT and CDR2 FQDESV (reference sequence). The CDR3 spans 15 residues.

The CDR3 sequence: CASSPRLGGGSNTGELFF. CDR3 nucleotide sequence: TGTGCCAGCAGCCCCCGGCTGGGGGGGGGATCGAACACCGGGGAGCTGTTTTTT. The chain employs TRBV7-2 and TRBJ2-2; TRBD2 matches at 7 bases. J was trimmed by 0 bases and V by 5 bases; bases with no gene match: 12. Germline V CDR1 and CDR2: SGHTA, FQGNSA. This CDR3 is 18 amino acids long.

DNA for the CDR3: TGTGCCAGCAGCCCCGCCCTGGTCGGGGAGAGAAAGTTCTTC. It encodes CASSPALVGERKFF. V is TRBV11-2 and J is TRBJ2-1, with a tentative D call TRBD2 (5 bases). Germline V CDR1 and CDR2: SGHAT, FQNNGV. With 5 bases removed from V and 14 bases from J, the gap between germline ends came to 22 bases. This CDR3 has 14 residues.

The rearrangement uses TRBV4-3 and TRBJ2-1; D perhaps matches TRBD1 (6 bases). The V end was cut by 0 bases, the J end by 0 bases, with 12 bases between. The CDR3 covers 17 residues. The germline CDR1 and CDR2 sequences are LGHNA and YSLEER. CDR3: CASSQDRADSSYNEQFF. DNA of the CDR3: TGCGCCAGCAGCCAAGATCGAGCGGACAGCTCCTACAATGAGCAGTTCTTC.

The J gene is TRBJ1-1, the V gene TRBV5-1; D might be TRBD1 (5 bases). CDR1 is SGHRS, CDR2 YFSETQ, per germline. This CDR3 comprises 15 residues. V was trimmed by 4 bases and J by 1 base, leaving 14 bases between them. The CDR3 sequence is CASSPGDGSNTEAFF. In DNA form, the CDR3 reads TGCGCCAGCAGCCCCGGGGACGGATCGAACACTGAAGCTTTCTTT.

The chain recombines TRBV5-4 with TRBJ1-1; D is possibly TRBD1 (6 bases). Germline CDR1 and CDR2: SGHNT and YYREEE (reference sequence). Trimming took off 0 bases at V and 0 bases at J, with 12 bases between the two ends. This CDR3 contains 16 residues. CDR3 loop: CASSLGPQGMNTEAFF. The CDR3 DNA is TGTGCCAGCAGCTTGGGCCCACAGGGAATGAACACTGAAGCTTTCTTT. Full variable domain (outside the CDR3, taken from reference TRBV5-4 and TRBJ1-1): ETGVTQSPTHLIKTRGQQVTLRCSSQSGHNTVSWYQQALGQGPQFIFQYYREEENGRGNFPPRFSGLQFPNYSSELNVNALELDDSALYLCASSLGPQGMNTEAFFGQGTRLTVV.

This rearrangement joins TRBV27 to TRBJ2-5; 9 bases fit TRBD1. The CDR3 loop spans 14 amino acids. With 4 bases clipped from V and 4 bases from J, the junction kept 4 bases outside the gene matches. Germline assignment: CDR1 MNHEY and CDR2 SMNVEV (reference sequence). In DNA, the CDR3 is TGTGCCAGCAGTTCGACAGGGGGGGCAGAGACCCAGTACTTC. Translated: CASSSTGGAETQYF.

The chain couples TRBV7-9 to TRBJ2-5; 9 bases align to TRBD2. V shed 1 base and J 4 bases; nucleotides not matched to a gene: 4. The CDR3 loop spans 15 amino acids. Germline V lookup: CDR1 SEHNR, CDR2 FQNEAQ (reference sequence). In DNA form, the CDR3 reads TGTGCCAGCAGCTTAGTAGCGGGAGCTGGAGAGACCCAGTACTTC. Its protein is CASSLVAGAGETQYF.

The rearrangement links TRBV4-3 to TRBJ2-7; D is ambiguous. The V end lost 0 bases, the J end lost 2 bases, and 5 bases lay between the germline ends. CDR1 and CDR2 (germline): LGHNA, YSLEER. The CDR3 length is 13 residues. The CDR3 loop reads CASSQDVPYEQYF. Here the CDR3 DNA reads TGCGCCAGCAGCCAAGACGTCCCCTACGAGCAGTACTTC.

The gene calls are TRBV15 and TRBJ1-1; D possibly corresponds to TRBD1 (6 bases). Germline V gene lookup returns CDR1 LNHNV and CDR2 YYDKDF (reference sequence). The length of the CDR3 is 14 residues. V was clipped by 1 base and J by 5 bases, with 11 bases between them. As DNA, the CDR3 is TGTGCCACCAGCAGAGGGGGGGCTGGGACTGAAGCTTTCTTT. It codes for CATSRGGAGTEAFF.

This rearrangement joins TRBV19 to TRBJ2-3, with D tentatively TRBD1 (5 bases). The CDR3 is 15 amino acids. CDR1 and CDR2 from the germline V gene are LNHDA and SQIVND (reference sequence). The germline V and J ends were trimmed by 7 bases and 5 bases, with 19 bases remaining between them. The CDR3 DNA sequence: TGTGCCAGTACCGCCACAGGTCTTCGGTTAGATACGCAGTATTTT. Its translation: CASTATGLRLDTQYF. The full variable domain, its missing parts supplied by reference TRBV19 and TRBJ2-3, is DGGITQSPKYLFRKEGQNVTLSCEQNLNHDAMYWYRQDPGQGLRLIYYSQIVNDFQKGDIAEGYSVSREKKESFPLTVTSAQKNPTAFYLCASTATGLRLDTQYFGPGTRLTVL.

This chain connects TRBV11-2 to TRBJ2-4; 8 bases agree with TRBD1. The CDR3 covers 17 residues. Germline trimming cut 5 bases from V and 0 bases from J; bases unmatched to any gene: 9. The V gene's germline CDR1 is SGHAT and CDR2 FQNNGV. CDR3 coding DNA: TGTGCCAGCAGCGATACAGGGGGTGGCGGAGCCAAAAACATTCAGTACTTC. It translates to CASSDTGGGGAKNIQYF.

This chain uses TRBV7-2 with TRBJ2-1, with 9 bases that match TRBD2. Germline trimming cut 0 bases from V and 7 bases from J; bases unmatched to any gene: 7. The CDR3 is made up of 16 amino acids. In germline, CDR1 is SGHTA, CDR2 FQGNSA. CDR3 amino acids: CASSLASSGRINEQFF. CDR3 sequence (DNA): TGTGCCAGCAGCTTAGCTTCCAGCGGGAGGATTAATGAGCAGTTCTTC. The variable domain in full, completed from reference TRBV7-2 and TRBJ2-1, reads GAGVSQSPSNKVTEKGKDVELRCDPISGHTALYWYRQSLGQGLEFLIYFQGNSAPDKSGLPSDRFSAERTGGSVSTLTIQRTQQEDSAVYLCASSLASSGRINEQFFGPGTRLTVL.

The rearrangement joins TRBV7-2 to TRBJ1-2; D is perhaps TRBD1 (5 bases). Germline V CDR1 and CDR2: SGHTA, FQGNSA. The CDR3 extends over 14 amino acids. The V end was cut by 5 bases, the J end by 10 bases, with 20 bases between. This chain's CDR3 is CASSISGTAKNYTF. DNA for the CDR3: TGTGCCAGCAGCATATCCGGGACCGCCAAGAACTACACCTTC.

As to this clone: At one of its ends the junction is not consistent with the germline gene, which may arise from a read error. The genes are TRBV2 and TRBJ1-2; weak D call: TRBD1 (5 bases). Germline-derived CDR1 and CDR2 are SNHLY and FYNNEI. The length of the CDR3 is 13 residues. The DNA of the CDR3 is TGTGCCAGCAGGGAAGACGGGACGAGTGGCTACACCTTC. Encoded protein: CASREDGTSGYTF.

The chain uses TRBV28 and TRBJ2-5; D remains unclear. The CDR3 sequence is 12 residues long. V was pared by 2 bases and J by 5 bases, with 6 bases between. Germline V CDR1 and CDR2: MDHEN, SYDVKM. CDR3: CASSLMVETQYF. The CDR3 DNA sequence: TGTGCCAGCAGTTTAATGGTGGAGACCCAGTACTTC.

The rearrangement uses TRBV6-5 and TRBJ2-4; perhaps TRBD2 as D (6 bases). Trimming pared 5 bases from V and 9 bases from J, leaving 11 bases between. Germline lookup yields CDR1 MNHEY and CDR2 SVGAGI. The CDR3 extends over 12 amino acids. DNA for the CDR3: TGTGCCAGCAGTAACCACGGGGGCATTCAGTACTTC. Translated: CASSNHGGIQYF.

J is TRBJ1-4 and V is TRBV29-1; possible D gene TRBD1, 6 bases. The CDR3 contains 14 residues. Germline V gives CDR1 SQVTM, CDR2 ANQGSEA. Trimming shortened V by 4 bases and J by 0 bases, and 9 bases separated the two germline ends. CDR3 sequence reads: CSVAKGATNEKLFF. The CDR3, as DNA: TGCAGCGTTGCCAAGGGGGCAACTAATGAAAAACTGTTTTTT.

The V call is TRBV6-1, the J call TRBJ2-3, with 8 nucleotides matching TRBD2. The CDR3 contains 14 residues. V lost 8 bases and J lost 2; bases outside the gene matches: 6. Per germline, CDR1 MNHNS and CDR2 SASEGT. CDR3: CASRRAGDTDTQYF. Written as DNA, the CDR3 is TGTGCCAGCCGACGAGCGGGAGACACAGATACGCAGTATTTT.

This clone was recorded only once. The DNA of the CDR3 is TGTGCCAGCAGCTATAGCGGGGGGCGGGATGAGACCCAGTACTTC. Translation gives CASSYSGGRDETQYF. The gene calls are TRBV11-2 and TRBJ2-5; TRBD2 matches at 10 bases. The CDR3 spans 15 residues. CDR1 is SGHAT, CDR2 FQNNGV, per germline. With 4 bases clipped from V and 5 bases from J, the junction kept 7 bases outside the gene matches.

This clone has a single count. This CDR3 reads CASSGTSFHEQYF. DNA of the CDR3: TGTGCCAGCAGTGGAACTAGTTTCCACGAGCAGTACTTC. The chain employs TRBV25-1 and TRBJ2-7; weak D call: TRBD2 (5 bases). Trimming pared 4 bases from V and 5 bases from J, leaving 12 bases between. The CDR3 sequence is 13 residues long. The V gene's germline CDR1 is MGHDK and CDR2 SYGVNS.

In this sample, this clone turned up once. The chain uses TRBV19 and TRBJ2-5; no definite D call. Trimming pared 1 base from V and 1 base from J, leaving 7 bases between. The germline V gene encodes CDR1 LNHDA and CDR2 SQIVND (reference sequence). This CDR3 is built from 14 residues. The CDR3 DNA reads as TGTGCCAGTAGTATAGTCGGGCTCCAAGAGACCCAGTACTTC. Translation: CASSIVGLQETQYF. The variable domain in full, with the rest retrieved from reference TRBV19 and TRBJ2-5, is DGGITQSPKYLFRKEGQNVTLSCEQNLNHDAMYWYRQDPGQGLRLIYYSQIVNDFQKGDIAEGYSVSREKKESFPLTVTSAQKNPTAFYLCASSIVGLQETQYFGPGTRLLVL.

V is TRBV14 and J is TRBJ1-2, with 10 bases lining up with TRBD1. This CDR3 region has 15 residues. J lost 8 bases, V lost 2 bases, and 8 bases had no gene match. Germline V gene lookup returns CDR1 SGHDN and CDR2 FVKESK. The CDR3 protein is CASSQTGTGVGGYTF. In DNA, the CDR3 is TGTGCCAGCAGCCAAACCGGGACAGGGGTAGGCGGCTACACCTTC.

As DNA, the CDR3 is TGTGCCAGCTCACCTTCCGATAATGAAAAACTGTTTTTT. As protein: CASSPSDNEKLFF. The rearrangement links TRBV18 to TRBJ1-4, with D unclear. Germline CDR1 reads KGHSH; CDR2 reads LQKENI. This CDR3 comprises 13 residues. Trimming removed 3 bases at V and 4 bases at J, with 6 bases between. The entire variable domain, with the rest obtained from reference TRBV18 and TRBJ1-4, is as follows: NAGVMQNPRHLVRRRGQEARLRCSPMKGHSHVYWYRQLPEEGLKFMVYLQKENIIDESGMPKERFSAEFPKEGPSILRIQQVVRGDSAAYFCASSPSDNEKLFFGSGTQLSVL.